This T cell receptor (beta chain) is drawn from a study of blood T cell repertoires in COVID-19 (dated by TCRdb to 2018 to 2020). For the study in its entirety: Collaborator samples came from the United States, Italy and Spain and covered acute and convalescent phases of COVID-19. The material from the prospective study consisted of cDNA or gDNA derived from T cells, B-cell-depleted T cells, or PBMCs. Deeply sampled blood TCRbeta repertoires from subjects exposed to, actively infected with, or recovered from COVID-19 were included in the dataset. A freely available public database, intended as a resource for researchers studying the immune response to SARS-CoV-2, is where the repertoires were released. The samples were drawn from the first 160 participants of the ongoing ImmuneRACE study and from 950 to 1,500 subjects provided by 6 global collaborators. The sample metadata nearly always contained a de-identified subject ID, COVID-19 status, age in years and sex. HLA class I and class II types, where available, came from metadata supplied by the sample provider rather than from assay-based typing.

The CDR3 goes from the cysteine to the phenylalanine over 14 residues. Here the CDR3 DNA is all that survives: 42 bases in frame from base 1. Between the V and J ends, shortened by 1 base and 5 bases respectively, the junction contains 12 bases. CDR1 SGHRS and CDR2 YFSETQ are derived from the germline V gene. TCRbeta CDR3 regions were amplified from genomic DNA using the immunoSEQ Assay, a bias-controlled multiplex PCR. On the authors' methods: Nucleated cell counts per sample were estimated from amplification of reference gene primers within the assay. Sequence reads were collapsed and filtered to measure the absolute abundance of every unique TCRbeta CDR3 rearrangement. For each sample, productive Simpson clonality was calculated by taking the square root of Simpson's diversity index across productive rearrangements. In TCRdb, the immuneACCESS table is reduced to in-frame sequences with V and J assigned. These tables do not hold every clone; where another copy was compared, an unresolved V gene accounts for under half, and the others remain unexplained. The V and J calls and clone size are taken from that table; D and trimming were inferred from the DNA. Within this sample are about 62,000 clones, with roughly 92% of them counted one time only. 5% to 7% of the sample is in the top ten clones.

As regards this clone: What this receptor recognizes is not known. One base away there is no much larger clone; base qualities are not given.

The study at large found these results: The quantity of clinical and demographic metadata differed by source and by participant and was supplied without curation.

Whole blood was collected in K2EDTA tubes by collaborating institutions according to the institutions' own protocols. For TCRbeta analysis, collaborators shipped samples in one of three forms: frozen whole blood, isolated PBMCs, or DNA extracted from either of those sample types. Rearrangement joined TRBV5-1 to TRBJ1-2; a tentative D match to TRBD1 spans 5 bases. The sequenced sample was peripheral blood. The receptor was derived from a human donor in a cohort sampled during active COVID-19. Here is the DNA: TGCGCCAGCAGCTTGTCGGGGGTGAGATATGGCTACACCTTC. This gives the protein CASSLSGVRYGYTF.